This TCR beta chain originates from a study of shared clonotypes between healthy human individuals. Free of recent acute infections or vaccinations, the donors were healthy HIV-negative adults. CDR1 is MGHRA and CDR2 is YSYEKL in the germline V gene. The CDR3 is 15 amino acids. V lost 0 bases to trimming and J lost 3 bases, with 12 bases between them. The data were produced by immunoSEQ multiplex PCR, yet TCRdb's version contains in-frame clones alone and is incomplete. The table has roughly 380,000 clones, about 97% seen once; the top ten hold about 0.34%. The sequenced sample consisted of memory CD8+ T cells sorted from blood. As to subset: CD45RO+ cells pooled with CCR7-negative TemRA cells. V usage is TRBV4-1 and J usage is TRBJ2-7; a weak D match, TRBD1 (5 bases). The clonotype comes from a man aged 25-45 years in good health. CDR3 in amino acids: CASSQEVGRGYEQYF. CDR3 DNA sequence: TGCGCCAGCAGCCAAGAGGTTGGAAGGGGCTACGAGCAGTACTTC.